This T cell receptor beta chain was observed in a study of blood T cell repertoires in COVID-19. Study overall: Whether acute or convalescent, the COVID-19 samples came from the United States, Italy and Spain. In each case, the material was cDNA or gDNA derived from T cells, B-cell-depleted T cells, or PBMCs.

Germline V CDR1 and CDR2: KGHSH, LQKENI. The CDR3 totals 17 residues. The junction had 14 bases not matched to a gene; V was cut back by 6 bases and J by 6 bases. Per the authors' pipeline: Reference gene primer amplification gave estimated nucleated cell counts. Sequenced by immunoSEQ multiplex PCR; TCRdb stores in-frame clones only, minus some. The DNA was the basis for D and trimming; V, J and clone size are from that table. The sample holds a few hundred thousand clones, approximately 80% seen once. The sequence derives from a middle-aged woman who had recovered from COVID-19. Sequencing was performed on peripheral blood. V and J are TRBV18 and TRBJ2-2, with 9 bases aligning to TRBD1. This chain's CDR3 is CASSSFSGQGHPGELFF. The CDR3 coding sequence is TGTGCCAGCTCGAGCTTCAGTGGACAGGGGCACCCCGGGGAGCTGTTTTTT.